These T cell receptor beta chains were read from a single sample in a study of blood T cell repertoires in COVID-19. Sequencing used immunoSEQ multiplex PCR; TCRdb keeps in-frame clones, though not all of them. The table lists some 180,000 clones, approximately 90% of them singletons. Sequencing was performed on peripheral blood. These receptors were collected from a middle-aged man who had recovered from COVID-19. The CDR3 runs from the conserved cysteine through the conserved F or W. Fields, in order: V gene, D gene, J gene, CDR3 length, CDR3 protein, CDR3 DNA. A D gene is named only where the DNA matches it firmly.

TRBV29-1	TRBD2	TRBJ2-1	16	CSVERPIAGVDNEQFF	TGCAGCGTTGAAAGGCCTATAGCGGGAGTGGACAATGAGCAGTTCTTC
TRBV6-2/TRBV6-3	TRBD1	TRBJ1-2	14	CASSLGQGAYGYTF	TGTGCCAGCAGTTTAGGACAGGGGGCCTATGGCTACACCTTC
TRBV7-8	NA	TRBJ2-5	15	CASSLKRAGPETQYF	TGTGCCAGCAGCTTAAAGAGGGCGGGTCCAGAGACCCAGTACTTC
TRBV6-6	NA	TRBJ2-2	15	CASRPTPQNTGELFF	TGTGCCAGCAGACCGACTCCCCAGAACACCGGGGAGCTGTTTTTT
TRBV11-1	TRBD2	TRBJ2-1	14	CASSGRDYHNEQFF	TGTGCCAGCAGCGGACGGGACTACCACAATGAGCAGTTCTTC
TRBV12-3/TRBV12-4	TRBD1	TRBJ2-5	13	CASSRDREETQYF	TGTGCCAGCAGCCGGGACAGGGAAGAGACCCAGTACTTC
TRBV5-4	TRBD2	TRBJ2-5	14	CASSSTGGEETQYF	TGTGCCAGCAGCTCGACGGGGGGGGAAGAGACCCAGTACTTC
TRBV9	NA	TRBJ2-2	16	CASSARGLGNTGELFF	TGTGCCAGCAGCGCTAGGGGACTCGGGAACACCGGGGAGCTGTTTTTT
TRBV18	TRBD2	TRBJ2-4	15	CASSPLRGEKNIQYF	TGTGCCAGCTCACCACTTCGGGGGGAGAAAAACATTCAGTACTTC
TRBV6-5	NA	TRBJ2-2	15	CASTDRSPGTGELFF	TGTGCCAGCACAGACAGGAGCCCGGGCACCGGGGAGCTGTTTTTT
TRBV6-2/TRBV6-3	TRBD2	TRBJ2-1	15	CASSSRTSAYNEQFF	TGTGCCAGCAGTTCTCGGACTAGCGCTTACAATGAGCAGTTCTTC
TRBV6-5	NA	TRBJ2-5	14	CASSLRGQKETQYF	TGTGCCAGCAGTTTGAGAGGACAGAAAGAGACCCAGTACTTC
TRBV7-2	NA	TRBJ1-2	14	CASSSPGQIYGYTF	TGTGCCAGCAGCTCCCCCGGACAGATCTATGGCTACACCTTC
TRBV10-1	TRBD1	TRBJ2-5	16	CASTVPGQGGRETQYF	TGCGCCAGCACCGTCCCGGGACAGGGAGGAAGGGAGACCCAGTACTTC
TRBV21-1	NA	TRBJ2-4	16	CASSRGAGGGKNIQYF	TGTGCCAGCAGCAGGGGAGCGGGAGGAGGCAAAAACATTCAGTACTTC
TRBV7-3	NA	TRBJ2-7	11	CASTPGQGQYF	TGTGCCAGCACCCCAGGTCAGGGGCAGTACTTC
TRBV6-4	NA	TRBJ2-2	13	CASRPTGTGELFF	TGTGCCAGCAGACCGACGGGGACCGGGGAGCTGTTTTTT
TRBV5-1	NA	TRBJ1-3	16	CASSLSTGTSGNTIYF	TGCGCCAGCAGCTTATCCACAGGGACCTCTGGAAACACCATATATTTT
TRBV6-2/TRBV6-3	NA	TRBJ2-7	15	CASSHLEGRTNEQYF	TGTGCCAGCAGTCACTTGGAGGGGAGGACTAACGAGCAGTACTTC
TRBV28	NA	TRBJ1-1	14	CASSLLDMNTEAFF	TGTGCCAGCAGTTTGCTGGACATGAACACTGAAGCTTTCTTT